Presented here are 27 T cell receptor beta chains from one specimen sequenced in a study of T cells in Graves' hyperthyroidism and ophthalmopathy. RNA transcripts gave rise to amplified TCR beta CDR3 regions. HTBI primers were the set used in a first-round RT-PCR of the TCR CDR3. TCRdb used MiXCR to reprocess the multiplex PCR reads, holding one entry per CDR3 protein. The data hold some 400,000 distinct CDR3 sequences, with approximately 13% observed a single time. Sequenced input: blood. These receptors were obtained from an older woman with Graves' hyperthyroidism.

This clonotype turned up a few times. A much larger clone sits a single nucleotide away, making a read error possible. V usage is TRBV13 and J usage is TRBJ2-1; 8 nucleotides line up with TRBD2. V lost 7 bases and J lost 8; bases outside the gene matches: 13. The CDR3 runs 15 residues. CDR1 PRHDT and CDR2 FYEKMQ come from the germline V gene (reference sequence). In DNA, the CDR3 is TGTGCCAGCACCCGCAGGCGCGGGAGGAGCTATGAGCAGTTCTTC. Its translation is CASTRRRGRSYEQFF.

This clonotype was counted a few times. V usage is TRBV4-1 and J usage is TRBJ2-7; TRBD1 or TRBD2 may be the D gene (5 bases each). The CDR3 is 16 amino acids. The germline V and J ends were trimmed by 0 bases and 2 bases, with 14 bases remaining between them. Looked up from germline, CDR1 is MGHRA and CDR2 is YSYEKL. The CDR3, as DNA: TGCGCCAGCAGCCAAGATGAGCAGGGAGCTCCCTACGAGCAGTACTTC. Its translation: CASSQDEQGAPYEQYF.

In this sample, this clonotype turned up many times. The J gene is TRBJ1-1, the V gene TRBV11-2; D unresolved. The V gene lost 0 bases and the J gene lost 2 bases, with 7 bases spanning the gap. The CDR3 has 14 amino acids. Germline CDR1 is SGHAT and CDR2 is FQNNGV. This CDR3 reads CASSLDPGNTEAFF. Written as DNA, the CDR3 is TGTGCCAGCAGCTTAGATCCAGGAAACACTGAAGCTTTCTTT.

This clonotype was recorded at least ten times. In nucleotides, the CDR3 is TGTGCCAGCAGTTCGGACAGGGTGGGCTACACCTTC. It yields the protein CASSSDRVGYTF. The chain couples TRBV27 to TRBJ1-2; 8 nucleotides line up with TRBD1. With 4 bases clipped from V and 8 bases from J, the junction kept 3 bases outside the gene matches. Germline values: CDR1 MNHEY, CDR2 SMNVEV (reference sequence). The CDR3 runs 12 residues.

This clonotype occurred once. A single base separates this from a much larger clone, so it may be a read error. The V and J genes are TRBV20-1 and TRBJ2-7, with D perhaps TRBD2 (5 bases). The V gene's germline CDR1 is DFQATT and CDR2 SNEGSKA (reference sequence). CDR3 length: 13 residues. The CDR3 region has the DNA TGCAGTTCTAGCCCAGCCATCCTACACGAGCAGTACTTC. Protein product: CSSSPAILHEQYF.

V gene TRBV30 combines with J gene TRBJ2-3; 9 bases are shared with TRBD2. The V gene end was trimmed by 0 bases and the J gene end by 5 bases; junction bases not matched to a gene: 3. CDR1 is GTSNPN, CDR2 SVGIG, per germline (reference sequence). The CDR3 is made up of 14 amino acids. CDR3 sequence reads: CAWSVLAGVDTQYF. CDR3 DNA: TGTGCCTGGAGTGTACTAGCGGGTGTAGATACGCAGTATTTT. Using reference TRBV30 and TRBJ2-3 for the parts outside the CDR3, the full variable domain is SQTIHQWPATLVQPVGSPLSLECTVEGTSNPNLYWYRQAAGRGLQLLFYSVGIGQISSEVPQNLSASRPQDRQFILSSKKLLLSDSGFYLCAWSVLAGVDTQYFGPGTRLTVL.

In this sample, this clonotype turned up many times. The chain has TRBV20-1 and TRBJ1-2; D unresolved. Trimming cost V 3 bases and J 6 bases, with 11 bases left between them. CDR1 DFQATT and CDR2 SNEGSKA come from the germline V gene (reference sequence). This CDR3 contains 12 residues. In DNA, the CDR3 is TGCAGTGCTAGTCATGGCAGTAATGGCTACACCTTC. The encoded protein is CSASHGSNGYTF.

This clonotype was found a few times. This chain joins TRBV9 and TRBJ1-3; tentative D call: TRBD1 (6 bases). The CDR3 is 14 amino acids. V was pared by 2 bases and J by 4 bases, with 10 bases between. Germline V lookup: CDR1 SGDLS, CDR2 YYNGEE. CDR3 region: CASSVGTTGNTIYF. Here the CDR3 DNA reads TGTGCCAGCAGCGTCGGGACAACAGGAAACACCATATATTTT.

This clonotype was detected ten times or more. The chain carries TRBV18 and TRBJ1-1; 7 bases fit TRBD1. V lost 2 bases to trimming and J lost 7 bases; unmatched junction nucleotides: 4. Germline assignment: CDR1 KGHSH and CDR2 LQKENI. This CDR3 comprises 13 residues. The CDR3 DNA sequence: TGTGCCAGCTCACCAGGACAGGATTTTGAAGCTTTCTTT. Residues: CASSPGQDFEAFF.

About this clonotype: This could be a read error, since a much larger clone is one nucleotide away. The chain joins TRBV27 to TRBJ2-7, with TRBD1 matching 7 bases. The ends lost 4 bases at V and 9 bases at J; junction bases unmatched: 15. The germline CDR1 and CDR2 sequences are MNHEY and SMNVEV (reference sequence). CDR3 length: 15 residues. CDR3 amino acids: CASSYRQGMVHGQYF. The CDR3 DNA reads TGTGCCAGCAGTTACCGACAGGGTATGGTTCACGGGCAGTACTTC.

This clonotype appeared a few times. A read error may be the cause here, since a much bigger clone is one base away. The chain employs TRBV7-3 and TRBJ2-5; 7 bases match TRBD2. The CDR3 sequence is 18 residues long. Germline assignment: CDR1 SGHTA and CDR2 FQGTGA. For the CDR3, the DNA is TGTGCCAGCAGCCCGGGCGGGACTACCCCTTCGAGGCAAGAGGCCCAGTACTTC. Protein sequence: CASSPGGTTPSRQEAQYF.

J is TRBJ1-1 and V is TRBV19; the D is unclear. There are 13 residues in the CDR3. V was shortened by 3 bases and J by 3 bases, with 8 bases between the two germline ends. CDR1 and CDR2 (germline): LNHDA, SQIVND (reference sequence). CDR3 DNA sequence: TGTGCCAGTAGTATGGGCCCCTACACTGAAGCTTTCTTT. Protein product: CASSMGPYTEAFF.

This clonotype was observed at least ten times. The chain recombines TRBV19 with TRBJ2-3; 10 nucleotides align to TRBD1. Trimming cost V 1 base and J 6 bases; bases outside gene matches: 10. The CDR3 runs 17 residues. From germline, CDR1 is LNHDA and CDR2 SQIVND (reference sequence). The CDR3 bases are TGTGCCAGTAGTATAGGGGCAGGGACAGGGGATCCGGATACGCAGTATTTT. Protein: CASSIGAGTGDPDTQYF.

In its sample, this clonotype was seen many times. The rearrangement joins TRBV28 to TRBJ2-3; D unclear. V was pared by 6 bases and J by 5 bases, with 21 bases between. Germline loops: CDR1 MDHEN, CDR2 SYDVKM. The CDR3 has 16 residues. This chain's CDR3 is CASRTSGPQARDTQYF. The CDR3 nucleotides are TGTGCCAGCAGAACATCCGGGCCCCAAGCGAGAGATACGCAGTATTTT. Variable domain in full (rest from reference TRBV28 and TRBJ2-3): DVKVTQSSRYLVKRTGEKVFLECVQDMDHENMFWYRQDPGLGLRLIYFSYDVKMKEKGDIPEGYSVSREKKERFSLILESASTNQTSMYLCASRTSGPQARDTQYFGPGTRLTVL.

V is TRBV20-1 and J is TRBJ2-3; 7 bases are shared with TRBD2. The germline V gene encodes CDR1 DFQATT and CDR2 SNEGSKA (reference sequence). CDR3 length: 15 residues. V shed 2 bases, J shed 4 bases, and the junction held 9 bases outside the gene matches. CDR3: CSARPSGAWADTQYF. The DNA of the CDR3 is TGCAGTGCTAGACCTAGCGGCGCGTGGGCAGATACGCAGTATTTT.

The chain joins TRBV12-3 or TRBV12-4 to TRBJ2-1; D assignment may be TRBD1 or TRBD2 (5 bases each). The V and J ends lost 6 bases and 6 bases respectively, with 18 bases between them. This CDR3 spans 15 amino acids. CDR3: CASSPTTQGTNEQFF. CDR3 nucleotide sequence: TGTGCCAGCAGCCCCACCACCCAAGGGACCAATGAGCAGTTCTTC.

This clonotype was seen at least ten times. The genes are TRBV12-3 or TRBV12-4 and TRBJ1-2, with 8 bases identical to TRBD1. The ends lost 4 bases at V and 4 bases at J; junction bases unmatched: 14. The CDR3 runs 17 residues. This CDR3 is CASSSLAGGRGGYGYTF. The CDR3 DNA reads TGTGCCAGCAGTTCCTTGGCAGGGGGCCGCGGGGGCTATGGCTACACCTTC.

This chain joins TRBV12-3 or TRBV12-4 and TRBJ2-7, with 14 nucleotides matching TRBD2. J was trimmed by 5 bases and V by 5 bases; bases with no gene match: 8. The CDR3 loop spans 16 amino acids. CDR3 in DNA: TGTGCCAGCAGTGCCACACCGGGACTAGCGGGAGACGAGCAGTACTTC. It translates to CASSATPGLAGDEQYF.

The V and J genes are TRBV19 and TRBJ1-1, with D unclear. The CDR3 is 12 residues long. In germline, CDR1 is LNHDA, CDR2 SQIVND (reference sequence). Between the trimmed V and J ends, which lost 1 base and 7 bases, there was a span of 7 bases. The CDR3 reads CASSIVGNEAFF. In nucleotides, the CDR3 is TGTGCCAGTAGTATAGTTGGGAATGAAGCTTTCTTT. Variable domain in full (rest from reference TRBV19 and TRBJ1-1): DGGITQSPKYLFRKEGQNVTLSCEQNLNHDAMYWYRQDPGQGLRLIYYSQIVNDFQKGDIAEGYSVSREKKESFPLTVTSAQKNPTAFYLCASSIVGNEAFFGQGTRLTVV.

Many counts were recorded for this clonotype. The V and J genes are TRBV20-1 and TRBJ2-1; 11 bases agree with TRBD1. CDR1 and CDR2 from the germline V gene are DFQATT and SNEGSKA (reference sequence). Trimming removed 5 bases from V and 3 bases from J; junction bases left unmatched: 3. This CDR3 region has 14 residues. CDR3 loop: CSAPGTGGYNEQFF. The CDR3 DNA sequence: TGCAGTGCTCCAGGGACAGGGGGCTACAATGAGCAGTTCTTC.

This clonotype was seen many times. This chain links TRBV12-3 or TRBV12-4 with TRBJ2-3; D remains ambiguous. The CDR3 loop spans 13 amino acids. V was trimmed by 4 bases and J by 0 bases, leaving 5 bases between them. The DNA for the CDR3 is TGTGCCAGCAGTTACCACAGCACAGATACGCAGTATTTT. As protein: CASSYHSTDTQYF.

This clonotype has ten or more counts. CDR3 loop: CASSLSSGGATEAFF. The CDR3 coding sequence is TGTGCCAGCAGCTTGTCGTCGGGTGGGGCCACTGAAGCTTTCTTT. The chain couples TRBV7-3 to TRBJ1-1, with D perhaps matching TRBD1 (5 bases). Germline values: CDR1 SGHTA, CDR2 FQGTGA. Between the trimmed V and J ends, which lost 3 bases and 4 bases, there was a span of 15 bases. This CDR3 is built from 15 residues.

V is TRBV20-1 and J is TRBJ1-2, with TRBD1 as a possible D gene (6 bases). The length of the CDR3 is 16 residues. V gave up 6 bases and J gave up 2 bases, with 22 bases separating them. The V gene's germline CDR1 is DFQATT and CDR2 SNEGSKA (reference sequence). The CDR3 is CSAVGASGQGNYGYTF. The CDR3 coding sequence is TGCAGTGCGGTCGGGGCATCCGGCCAGGGGAACTATGGCTACACCTTC.

This rearrangement joins TRBV12-5 to TRBJ1-1; D possibly corresponds to TRBD1 (5 bases). V was trimmed by 2 bases and J by 0 bases, leaving 13 bases between them. Germline-derived CDR1 and CDR2 are LGHNT and FRNRAP. CDR3 size: 16 residues. The CDR3, as DNA: TGTGCTAGTGGTTTGACTGTCGGGACGATGAACACTGAAGCTTTCTTT. This sequence encodes CASGLTVGTMNTEAFF.

This chain links TRBV10-3 with TRBJ1-5; D possibly corresponds to TRBD1 (6 bases). The CDR3 runs 13 residues. Deletions cut 6 bases from V and 7 bases from J, with 13 bases between. From germline, CDR1 is ENHRY and CDR2 SYGVKD. As DNA, the CDR3 is TGTGCCATCAGCCTAGGGGGGAACCAGCCCCAGCATTTT. Translation gives CAISLGGNQPQHF.

This clonotype was counted at least ten times. The J gene is TRBJ2-7, the V gene TRBV20-1; a possible D gene is TRBD1 (5 bases). Germline lookup yields CDR1 DFQATT and CDR2 SNEGSKA (reference sequence). The CDR3 totals 13 residues. V lost 2 bases to trimming and J lost 6 bases, with 14 bases between them. The CDR3 DNA reads TGCAGTGCTAGAAGGGGTTGGGGCTTCGAGCAGTACTTC. Translated, it gives CSARRGWGFEQYF.

This clonotype has at least ten counts. The chain employs TRBV6-1 and TRBJ2-1; no firm D call. Germline-derived CDR1 and CDR2 are MNHNS and SASEGT. The CDR3 is 14 residues long. V was cut by 7 bases and J by 2 bases, with 12 bases left in between. CDR3 protein: CASTTSFAYNEQFF. Here the CDR3 DNA reads TGTGCCAGCACCACCTCGTTCGCCTACAATGAGCAGTTCTTC.